This TCR beta chain stems from a study of cytomegalovirus exposure and HLA in healthy donors. About the research overall: The study's early data release held roughly 91 million unique TCRs from HLA-typed donors. Membership in the Caucasian-associated ancestry cluster was found for around 81% of approximately 380 genotyped donors.

Unmatched junction bases numbered 2, after V lost 2 bases and J lost 2 bases. This CDR3 has 14 amino acids. Germline V gives CDR1 SGHTA, CDR2 FQGNSA. Study-wide results and limits: As was reported, the classifier diagnosed cytomegalovirus status with high specificity and sensitivity. Some V segments could not be told apart, so they were left out, TRBV6-2 and TRBV6-3 among them.

The PCR made use of 60 Vbeta and 13 Jbeta primers. The protocol was immunoSEQ multiplex PCR, while the TCRdb copy is restricted to in-frame clones and leaves out a portion. The profile shows about 120,000 clones, 7% to 9.5% of them singletons. On this clone itself: Its matching antigen is unknown.

What was sequenced was PBMCs. V and J are TRBV7-2 and TRBJ2-7; 8 nucleotides agree with TRBD1. This sequence originates from a woman in her thirties or forties in good health and CMV-seropositive. CDR3 sequence (DNA): TGTGCCAGCAGCTTACCAGGGGGCCCCTACGAGCAGTACTTC. Protein: CASSLPGGPYEQYF.